This T cell receptor (beta chain) was obtained from a study of blood T cell repertoires in COVID-19. Authors' data handling: Estimation of nucleated cell counts relied on the amplification of reference gene primers. The repertoire was sequenced with immunoSEQ multiplex PCR; TCRdb's copy has only in-frame clones and lacks some. The V and J calls and the clone size are those of that table, but D and trimming were determined from the DNA. The sample has hundreds of thousands of clones; approximately 88% are singletons. V lost 0 bases, J lost 4 bases, and 5 bases stayed unmatched. The germline gives CDR1 SGDLS, CDR2 YYNGEE. This CDR3 has 16 amino acids.

V gene TRBV9 combines with J gene TRBJ2-3; 10 nucleotides align to TRBD2. Sample: peripheral blood. The sequence was obtained from a woman aged 50 to 60 with COVID-19, enrolled during active disease. The CDR3 coding sequence is TGTGCCAGCAGCGTAGAGAGCGGGGGGGCCTCAGATACGCAGTATTTT. This translates into CASSVESGGASDTQYF.